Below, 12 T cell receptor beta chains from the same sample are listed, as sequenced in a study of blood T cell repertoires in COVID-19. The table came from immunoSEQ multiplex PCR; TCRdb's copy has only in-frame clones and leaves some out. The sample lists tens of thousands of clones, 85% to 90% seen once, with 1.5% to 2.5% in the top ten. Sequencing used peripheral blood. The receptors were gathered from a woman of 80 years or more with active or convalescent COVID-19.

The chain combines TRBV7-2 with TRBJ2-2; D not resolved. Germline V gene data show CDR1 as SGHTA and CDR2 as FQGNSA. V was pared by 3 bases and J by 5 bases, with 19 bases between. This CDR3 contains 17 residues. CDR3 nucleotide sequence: TGTGCCAGCAGCTTGTCCCACTCCGTCGCTGCGACCGGGGAGCTGTTTTTT. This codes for CASSLSHSVAATGELFF.

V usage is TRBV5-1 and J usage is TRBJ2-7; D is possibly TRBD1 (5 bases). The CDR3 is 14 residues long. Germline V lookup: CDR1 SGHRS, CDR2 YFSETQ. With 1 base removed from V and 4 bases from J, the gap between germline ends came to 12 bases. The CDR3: CASSLMTEKYEQYF. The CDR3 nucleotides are TGCGCCAGCAGCTTGATGACAGAAAAATACGAGCAGTACTTC.

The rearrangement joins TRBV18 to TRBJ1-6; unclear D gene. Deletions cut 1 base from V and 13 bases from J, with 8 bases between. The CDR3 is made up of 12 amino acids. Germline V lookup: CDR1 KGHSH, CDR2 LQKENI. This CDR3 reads CASSPRGSPLHF. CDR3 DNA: TGTGCCAGCTCACCACGAGGGTCCCCCCTCCACTTT.

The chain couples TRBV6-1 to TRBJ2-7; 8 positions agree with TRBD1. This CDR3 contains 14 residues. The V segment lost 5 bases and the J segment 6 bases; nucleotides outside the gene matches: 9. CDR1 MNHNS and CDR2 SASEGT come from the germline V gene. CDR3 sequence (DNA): TGTGCCAGCAGTTCGTGGACAGGGTCGGCCGAGCAGTACTTC. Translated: CASSSWTGSAEQYF.

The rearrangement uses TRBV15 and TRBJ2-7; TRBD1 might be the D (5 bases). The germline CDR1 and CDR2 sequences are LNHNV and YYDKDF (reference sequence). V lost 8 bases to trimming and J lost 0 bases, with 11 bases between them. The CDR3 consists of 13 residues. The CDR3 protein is CATGNRLSYEQYF. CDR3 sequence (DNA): TGTGCCACCGGAAACAGGCTCTCCTACGAGCAGTACTTC.

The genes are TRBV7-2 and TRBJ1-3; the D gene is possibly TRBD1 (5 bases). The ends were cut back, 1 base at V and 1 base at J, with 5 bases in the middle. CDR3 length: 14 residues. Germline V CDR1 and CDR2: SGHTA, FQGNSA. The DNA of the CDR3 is TGTGCCAGCAGCTTAGGACAGTCTGGAAACACCATATATTTT. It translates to CASSLGQSGNTIYF.

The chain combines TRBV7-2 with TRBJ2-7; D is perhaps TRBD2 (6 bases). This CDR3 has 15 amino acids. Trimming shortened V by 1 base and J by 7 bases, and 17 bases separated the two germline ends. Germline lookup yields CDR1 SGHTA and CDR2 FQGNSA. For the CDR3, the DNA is TGTGCCAGCAGCTTAGAGCGGGCGACGATGGGGGAGCAGTACTTC. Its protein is CASSLERATMGEQYF.

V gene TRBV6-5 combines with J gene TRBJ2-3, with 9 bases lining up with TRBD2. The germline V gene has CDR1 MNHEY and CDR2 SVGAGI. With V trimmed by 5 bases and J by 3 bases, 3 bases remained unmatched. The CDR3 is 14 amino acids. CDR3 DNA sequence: TGTGCCAGCAGTCCGACTAGCGGTACAGATACGCAGTATTTT. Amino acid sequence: CASSPTSGTDTQYF.

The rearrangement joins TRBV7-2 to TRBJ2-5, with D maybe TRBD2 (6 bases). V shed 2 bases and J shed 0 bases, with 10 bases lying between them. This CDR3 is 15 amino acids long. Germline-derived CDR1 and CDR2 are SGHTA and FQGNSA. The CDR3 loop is CASSLQTGDQETQYF. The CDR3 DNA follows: TGTGCCAGCAGCTTACAGACGGGGGACCAAGAGACCCAGTACTTC.

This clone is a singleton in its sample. The CDR3 bases are TGCGCCAGCAGCTTGGGAAGTGGGACAGGGGGAAATGAGCAGTTCTTC. Translated: CASSLGSGTGGNEQFF. The chain links TRBV5-1 to TRBJ2-1; 11 bases are a match to TRBD1. This CDR3 has 16 residues. Germline values: CDR1 SGHRS, CDR2 YFSETQ. V shed 0 bases and J 7 bases; nucleotides not matched to a gene: 6.

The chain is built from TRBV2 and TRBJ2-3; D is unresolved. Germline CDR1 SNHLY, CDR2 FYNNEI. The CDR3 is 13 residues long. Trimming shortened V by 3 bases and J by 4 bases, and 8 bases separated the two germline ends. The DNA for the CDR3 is TGTGCCAGCAGTGACCTGCCAGCAGATACGCAGTATTTT. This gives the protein CASSDLPADTQYF.

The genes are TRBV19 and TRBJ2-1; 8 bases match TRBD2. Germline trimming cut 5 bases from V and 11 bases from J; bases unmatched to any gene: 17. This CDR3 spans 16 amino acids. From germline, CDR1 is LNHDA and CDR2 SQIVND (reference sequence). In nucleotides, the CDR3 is TGTGCCAGTAGTCCCCAAGGGGGGCGACTAGCGCTGAAGCAGTTCTTC. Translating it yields CASSPQGGRLALKQFF.